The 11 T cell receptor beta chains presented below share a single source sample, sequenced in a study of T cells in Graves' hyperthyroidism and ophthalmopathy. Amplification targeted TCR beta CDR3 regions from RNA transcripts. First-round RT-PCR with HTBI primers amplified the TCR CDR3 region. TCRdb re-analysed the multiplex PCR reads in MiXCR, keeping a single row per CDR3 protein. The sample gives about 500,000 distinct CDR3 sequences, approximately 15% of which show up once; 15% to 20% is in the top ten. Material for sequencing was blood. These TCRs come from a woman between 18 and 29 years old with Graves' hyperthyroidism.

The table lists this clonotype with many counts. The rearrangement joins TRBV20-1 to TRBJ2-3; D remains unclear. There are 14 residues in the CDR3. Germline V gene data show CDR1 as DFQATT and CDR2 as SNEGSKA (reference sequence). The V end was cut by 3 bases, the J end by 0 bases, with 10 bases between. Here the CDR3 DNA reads TGCAGTGCTAGCAGGCACTCAAGCACAGATACGCAGTATTTT. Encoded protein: CSASRHSSTDTQYF.

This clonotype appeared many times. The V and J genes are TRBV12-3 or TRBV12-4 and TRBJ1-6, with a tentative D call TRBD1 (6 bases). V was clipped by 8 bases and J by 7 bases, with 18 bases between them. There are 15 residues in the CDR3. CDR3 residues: CASRFRGGTNSPLHF. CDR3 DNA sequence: TGTGCCAGCCGCTTCCGAGGGGGGACCAATTCACCCCTCCACTTT.

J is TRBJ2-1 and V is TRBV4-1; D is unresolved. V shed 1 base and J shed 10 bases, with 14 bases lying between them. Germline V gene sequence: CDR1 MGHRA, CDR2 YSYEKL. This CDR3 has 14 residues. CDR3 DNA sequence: TGCGCCAGCAGCCAAGTATGGCCACCCTTGGAGCAGTTCTTC. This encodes CASSQVWPPLEQFF.

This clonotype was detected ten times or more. CDR3 loop: CASSYLLVPDTQYF. The CDR3 nucleotides are TGTGCCAGCAGTTATCTACTAGTCCCGGATACGCAGTATTTT. The genes are TRBV12-3 or TRBV12-4 and TRBJ2-3; D is possibly TRBD2 (5 bases). This CDR3 spans 14 amino acids. The ends were cut back, 4 bases at V and 6 bases at J, with 14 bases in the middle.

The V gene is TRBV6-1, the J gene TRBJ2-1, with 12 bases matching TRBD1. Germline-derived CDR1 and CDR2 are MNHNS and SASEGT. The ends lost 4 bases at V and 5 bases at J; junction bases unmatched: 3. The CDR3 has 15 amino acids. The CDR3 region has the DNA TGTGCCAGCAGTGCGGGACAGGGGGCGGACAATGAGCAGTTCTTC. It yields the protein CASSAGQGADNEQFF.

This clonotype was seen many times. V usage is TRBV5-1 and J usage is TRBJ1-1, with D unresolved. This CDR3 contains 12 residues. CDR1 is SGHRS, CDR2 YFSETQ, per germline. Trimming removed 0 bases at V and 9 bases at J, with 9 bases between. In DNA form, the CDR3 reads TGCGCCAGCAGCTTGGATACATACCAAGCTTTCTTT. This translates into CASSLDTYQAFF.

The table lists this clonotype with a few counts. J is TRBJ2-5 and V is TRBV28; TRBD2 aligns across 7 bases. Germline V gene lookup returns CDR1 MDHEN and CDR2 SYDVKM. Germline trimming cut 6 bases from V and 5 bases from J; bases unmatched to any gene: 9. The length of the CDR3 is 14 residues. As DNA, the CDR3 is TGTGCCAGCAGCTCTGGGGGACTACCGGAGACCCAGTACTTC. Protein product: CASSSGGLPETQYF.

This chain's CDR3 is CASSLSRDRPPNQPQHF. CDR3 nucleotides: TGTGCCAGCAGCCTAAGCCGGGACAGGCCCCCCAATCAGCCCCAGCATTTT. This chain connects TRBV7-2 to TRBJ1-5; 8 nucleotides agree with TRBD1. The germline CDR1 and CDR2 sequences are SGHTA and FQGNSA. After removal of 5 bases from V and 3 bases from J, the junction contained 12 bases not matched to a gene. The CDR3 totals 17 residues.

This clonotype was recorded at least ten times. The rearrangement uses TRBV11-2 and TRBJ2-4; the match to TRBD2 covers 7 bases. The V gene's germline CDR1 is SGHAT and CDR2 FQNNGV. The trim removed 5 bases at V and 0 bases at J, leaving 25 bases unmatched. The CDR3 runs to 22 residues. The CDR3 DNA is TGTGCCAGCAGCGGGGCCATACTAATGGCGGGAGAAGGGGTTCTAGCCAAAAACATTCAGTACTTC. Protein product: CASSGAILMAGEGVLAKNIQYF.

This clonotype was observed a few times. Written as DNA, the CDR3 is TGTGCCAGCTCACCTTACATTGACAGGGGCTACAATGAGCAGTTCTTC. Encoded protein: CASSPYIDRGYNEQFF. The rearrangement uses TRBV18 and TRBJ2-1, with 8 bases identical to TRBD1. This CDR3 has 16 residues. Per germline, CDR1 KGHSH and CDR2 LQKENI. The J segment lost 3 bases and the V segment lost 3 bases, leaving 7 bases of the junction unmatched.

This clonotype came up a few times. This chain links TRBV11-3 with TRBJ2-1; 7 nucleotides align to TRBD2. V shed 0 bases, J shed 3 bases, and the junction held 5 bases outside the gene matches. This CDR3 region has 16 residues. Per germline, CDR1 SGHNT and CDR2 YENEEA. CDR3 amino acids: CASSLEAGAGYNEQFF. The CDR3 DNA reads TGTGCCAGCAGCTTAGAGGCGGGAGCAGGCTACAATGAGCAGTTCTTC.